This T cell receptor (beta chain) was observed in a study of blood T cell repertoires in COVID-19. The CDR3 length is 16 residues. The germline V gene encodes CDR1 SEHNR and CDR2 FQNEAQ (reference sequence). V was trimmed by 4 bases and J by 2 bases, leaving 17 bases between them. Some clones are missing from TCRdb's copy, which holds only in-frame ones; the method was immunoSEQ multiplex PCR. The sample lists 190,000 or so clones, roughly 89% occurring once. This receptor was obtained from a woman under 30 who had recovered from COVID-19. Source material: peripheral blood. The chain has TRBV7-9 and TRBJ1-1; D gene uncertain. The CDR3 loop is CASSSSGLFLNTEAFF. CDR3 DNA sequence: TGTGCCAGCAGCTCATCTGGGCTCTTCCTAAACACTGAAGCTTTCTTT.